This TCR beta chain was profiled in a study of blood T cells in healthy people across ages. Overall study context: Capture by template switching was about one barcoded beta molecule per two T cells.

This clonotype was detected a few times. For the second PCR, which ran for about 6 to 11 cycles, a sample-barcoded 5' primer and a J-beta primer mix were used. MiXCR, run by TCRdb on the 5' RACE reads, gives a single entry per CDR3 protein. The table shows hundreds of thousands of distinct CDR3 sequences, with about 49% occurring only once. V shed 6 bases and J 2 bases; nucleotides not matched to a gene: 6. The CDR3 length is 14 residues. Germline loops: CDR1 MNHEY, CDR2 SVGAGI. The sequenced sample consisted of blood. The TCR sequence derives from a man between 60 and 75 years old in good health. V is TRBV6-5 and J is TRBJ2-7, with 8 bases lining up with TRBD2. CDR3 residues: CASRTPGLAYEQYF. The CDR3 DNA is TGTGCCAGCAGGACCCCGGGACTAGCCTACGAGCAGTACTTC.